What follows is one T cell receptor (beta chain) and its context. The antigen remains unidentified. The CDR3 has 13 residues. V lost 10 bases and J 5 bases, leaving 16 bases between the germline ends. Looked up from germline, CDR1 is SNHLY and CDR2 is FYNNEI. These data are taken from a study of T cell responses to AZD1222 COVID-19 vaccine. Overall study findings and caveats: The study found vaccine-associated CD4 TCRs spanning spike, dominant at 160-218 and 743-854. The study identified only 6 or 7 AZD1222 recipients as seropositive at baseline. No repertoire was sampled before or during the peak T cell response, only after it.

Some clones are missing from TCRdb's copy, which holds only in-frame ones; the method was immunoSEQ multiplex PCR. This sample yields about 130,000 clones, of which 88% are seen a single time; around a sixth belongs to the top ten. The TCR comes from an adult in good health. The specimen was peripheral blood, collected on day 0 of MenACWY control vaccination. The chain carries TRBV2 and TRBJ2-3; possibly TRBD1 for D (6 bases). The CDR3 loop is CAIRGQGIDTQYF. CDR3 bases: TGTGCCATCAGGGGCCAAGGGATAGATACGCAGTATTTT.